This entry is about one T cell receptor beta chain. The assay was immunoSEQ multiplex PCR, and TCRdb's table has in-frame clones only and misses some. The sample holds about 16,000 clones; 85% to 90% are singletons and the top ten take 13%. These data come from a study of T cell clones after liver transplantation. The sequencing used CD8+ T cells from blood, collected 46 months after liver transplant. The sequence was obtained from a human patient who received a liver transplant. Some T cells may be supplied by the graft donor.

CDR3 nucleotides: TGTGCCAGGGGGGGGATTGCCTTAAAGCAGTTCTATGGCTACACCTTC. Amino acids: CARGGIALKQFYGYTF. The chain joins TRBV27 to TRBJ1-2, with D perhaps matching TRBD1 (5 bases). V was clipped by 9 bases and J by 4 bases, with 24 bases between them. CDR1 and CDR2 (germline): MNHEY, SMNVEV (reference sequence). CDR3 size: 16 residues.